This T cell receptor beta chain was sequenced for a study of OX40 agonist ivuxolimab in advanced cancers. Autoimmune disease history or systemic immunosuppression led to patients being barred. The V and J ends lost 6 bases and 5 bases, in that order; junction bases with no gene match: 9. Germline V gene sequence: CDR1 MNHNS, CDR2 SASEGT. The CDR3 sequence is 14 residues long. Sequenced by immunoSEQ multiplex PCR; TCRdb stores in-frame clones only, minus some. Of tens of thousands of clones listed, 90% to 95% are singletons. The rearrangement joins TRBV6-1 to TRBJ2-5; 7 bases match TRBD2. Material: CD4+ or CD8+ T cells sorted from blood, obtained in a trial of the OX40 agonist ivuxolimab. The sequence came from an adult with an advanced solid tumor such as melanoma, head and neck, liver or kidney cancer. CDR3 DNA: TGTGCCAGCAGCGTAGCGGGTGGTTGGGAGACCCAGTACTTC. Its protein product is CASSVAGGWETQYF.